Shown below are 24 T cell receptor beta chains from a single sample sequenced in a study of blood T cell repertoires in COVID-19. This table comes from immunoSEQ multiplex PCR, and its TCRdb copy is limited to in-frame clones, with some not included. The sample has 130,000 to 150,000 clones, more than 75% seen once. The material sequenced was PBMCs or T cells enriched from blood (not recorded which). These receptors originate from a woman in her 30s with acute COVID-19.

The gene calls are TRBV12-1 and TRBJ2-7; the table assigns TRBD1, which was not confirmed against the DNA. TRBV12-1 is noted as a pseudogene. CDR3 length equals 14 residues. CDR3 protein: CASSFVSGSYEQYF. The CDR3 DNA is TGTGCCAGCAGCTTTGTTTCAGGGTCCTACGAGCAGTACTTC.

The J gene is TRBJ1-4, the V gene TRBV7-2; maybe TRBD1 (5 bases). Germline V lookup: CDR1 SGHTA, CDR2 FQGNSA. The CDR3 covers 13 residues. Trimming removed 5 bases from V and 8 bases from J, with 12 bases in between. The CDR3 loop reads CASSALGGEKLFF. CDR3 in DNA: TGTGCCAGCAGCGCCCTCGGGGGGGAAAAACTGTTTTTT.

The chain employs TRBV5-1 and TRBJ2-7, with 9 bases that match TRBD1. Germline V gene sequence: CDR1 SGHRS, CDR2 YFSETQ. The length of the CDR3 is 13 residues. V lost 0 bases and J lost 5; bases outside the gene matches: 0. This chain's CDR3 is CASSLGQGDEQYF. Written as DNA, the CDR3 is TGCGCCAGCAGCTTGGGACAGGGGGACGAGCAGTACTTC.

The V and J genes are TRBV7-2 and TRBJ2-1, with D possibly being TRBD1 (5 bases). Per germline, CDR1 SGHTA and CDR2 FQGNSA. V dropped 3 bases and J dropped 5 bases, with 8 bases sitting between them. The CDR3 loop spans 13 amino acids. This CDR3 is CASSLDNHNEQFF. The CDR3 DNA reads TGTGCCAGCAGCTTGGACAACCACAATGAGCAGTTCTTC.

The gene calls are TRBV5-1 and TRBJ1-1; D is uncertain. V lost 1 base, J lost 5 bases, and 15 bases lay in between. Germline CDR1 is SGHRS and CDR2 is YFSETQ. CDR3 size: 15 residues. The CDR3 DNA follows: TGCGCCAGCAGCTTGTTTCTGGCTGGGGAGACTGAAGCTTTCTTT. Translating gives CASSLFLAGETEAFF.

In DNA form, the CDR3 reads TGTGCCAGCAGTTTTCGGCGGGATGGGGATACGCAGTATTTT. Translated, it gives CASSFRRDGDTQYF. The V and J genes are TRBV5-4 and TRBJ2-3; maybe TRBD2 (6 bases). Trimming shortened V by 5 bases and J by 6 bases, and 16 bases separated the two germline ends. This CDR3 is 14 amino acids long. The V gene's germline CDR1 is SGHNT and CDR2 YYREEE (reference sequence).

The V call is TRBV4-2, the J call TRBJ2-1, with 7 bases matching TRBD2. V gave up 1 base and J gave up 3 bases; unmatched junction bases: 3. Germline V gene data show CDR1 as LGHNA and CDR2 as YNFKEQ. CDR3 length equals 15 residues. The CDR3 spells CASSQGLADYNEQFF. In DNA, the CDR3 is TGTGCCAGCAGCCAAGGGCTAGCGGACTACAATGAGCAGTTCTTC.

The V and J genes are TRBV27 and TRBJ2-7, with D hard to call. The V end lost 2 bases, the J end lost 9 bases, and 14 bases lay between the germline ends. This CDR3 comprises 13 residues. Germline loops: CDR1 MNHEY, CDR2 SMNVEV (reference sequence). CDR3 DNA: TGTGCCAGCAGTTTAATTTTCGGTGGTGGGCAGTACTTC. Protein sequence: CASSLIFGGGQYF.

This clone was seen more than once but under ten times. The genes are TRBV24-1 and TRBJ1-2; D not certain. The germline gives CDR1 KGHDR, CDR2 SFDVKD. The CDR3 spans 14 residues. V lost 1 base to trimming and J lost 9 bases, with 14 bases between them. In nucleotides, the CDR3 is TGTGCCACCAGTGATTTCGGAACAGTGGATAGCTACACCTTC. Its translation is CATSDFGTVDSYTF.

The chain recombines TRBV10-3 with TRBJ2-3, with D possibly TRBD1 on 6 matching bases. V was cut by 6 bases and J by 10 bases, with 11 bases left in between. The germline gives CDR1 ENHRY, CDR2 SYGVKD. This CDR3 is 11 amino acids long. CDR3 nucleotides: TGTGCCATCAGGCAGGGGATCTCGCAGTATTTT. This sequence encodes CAIRQGISQYF.

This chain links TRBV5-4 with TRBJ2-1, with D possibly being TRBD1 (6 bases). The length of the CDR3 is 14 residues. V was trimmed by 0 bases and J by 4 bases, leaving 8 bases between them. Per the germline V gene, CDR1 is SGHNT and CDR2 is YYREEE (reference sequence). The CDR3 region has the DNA TGTGCCAGCAGCTTGGGACAGGAGTACAATGAGCAGTTCTTC. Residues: CASSLGQEYNEQFF. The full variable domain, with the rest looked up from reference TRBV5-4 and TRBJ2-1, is ETGVTQSPTHLIKTRGQQVTLRCSSQSGHNTVSWYQQALGQGPQFIFQYYREEENGRGNFPPRFSGLQFPNYSSELNVNALELDDSALYLCASSLGQEYNEQFFGPGTRLTVL.

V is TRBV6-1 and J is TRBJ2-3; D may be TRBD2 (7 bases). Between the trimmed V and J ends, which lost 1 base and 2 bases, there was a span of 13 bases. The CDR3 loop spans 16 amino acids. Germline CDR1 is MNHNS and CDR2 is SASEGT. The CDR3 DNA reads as TGTGCCAGCAGTGAAGTTGGGGGGGCCGCCACAGATACGCAGTATTTT. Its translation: CASSEVGGAATDTQYF.

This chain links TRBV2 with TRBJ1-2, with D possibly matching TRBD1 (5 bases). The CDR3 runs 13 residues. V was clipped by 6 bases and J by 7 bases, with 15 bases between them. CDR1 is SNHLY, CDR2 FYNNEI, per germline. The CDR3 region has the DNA TGTGCCAGCAGGGATCAGGGACTAGCTGGCTACACCTTC. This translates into CASRDQGLAGYTF.

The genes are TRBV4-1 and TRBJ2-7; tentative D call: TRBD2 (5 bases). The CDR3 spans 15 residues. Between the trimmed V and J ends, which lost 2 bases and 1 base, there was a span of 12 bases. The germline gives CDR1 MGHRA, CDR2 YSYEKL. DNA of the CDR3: TGCGCCAGCAGCCAACAGCAGGACTTGTCCTACGAGCAGTACTTC. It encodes CASSQQQDLSYEQYF.

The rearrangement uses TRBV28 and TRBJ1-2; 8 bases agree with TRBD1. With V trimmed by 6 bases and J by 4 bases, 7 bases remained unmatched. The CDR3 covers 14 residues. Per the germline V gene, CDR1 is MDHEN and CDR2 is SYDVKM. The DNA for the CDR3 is TGTGCCAGCAGGAGACAGGGGTTCGGCTATGGCTACACCTTC. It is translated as CASRRQGFGYGYTF.

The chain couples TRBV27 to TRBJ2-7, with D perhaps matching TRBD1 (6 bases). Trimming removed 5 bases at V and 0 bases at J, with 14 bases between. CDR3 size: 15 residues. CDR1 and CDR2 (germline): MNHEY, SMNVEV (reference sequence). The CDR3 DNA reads TGTGCCAGCAGTACACAGGGCGAAAGCTCCTACGAGCAGTACTTC. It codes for CASSTQGESSYEQYF.

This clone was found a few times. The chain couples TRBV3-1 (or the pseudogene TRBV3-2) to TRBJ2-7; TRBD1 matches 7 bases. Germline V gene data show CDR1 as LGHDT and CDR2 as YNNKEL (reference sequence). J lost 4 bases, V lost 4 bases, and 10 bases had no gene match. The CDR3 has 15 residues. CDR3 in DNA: TGTGCCAGCAGCCGACCGACAGGGAAAAATTACGAGCAGTACTTC. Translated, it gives CASSRPTGKNYEQYF.

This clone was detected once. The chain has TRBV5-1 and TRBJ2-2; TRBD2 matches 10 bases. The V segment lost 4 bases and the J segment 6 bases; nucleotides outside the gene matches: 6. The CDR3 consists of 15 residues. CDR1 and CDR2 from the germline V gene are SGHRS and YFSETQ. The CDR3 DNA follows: TGCGCCAGCAGCGGTAGCGGGAGGATATCCGGGGAGCTGTTTTTT. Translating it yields CASSGSGRISGELFF.

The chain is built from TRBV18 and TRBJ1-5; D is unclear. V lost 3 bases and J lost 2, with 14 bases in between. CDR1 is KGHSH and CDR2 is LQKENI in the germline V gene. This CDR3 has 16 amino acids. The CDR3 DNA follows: TGTGCCAGCTCACCCTTCGGCGCTAGCGGCAATCAGCCCCAGCATTTT. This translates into CASSPFGASGNQPQHF.

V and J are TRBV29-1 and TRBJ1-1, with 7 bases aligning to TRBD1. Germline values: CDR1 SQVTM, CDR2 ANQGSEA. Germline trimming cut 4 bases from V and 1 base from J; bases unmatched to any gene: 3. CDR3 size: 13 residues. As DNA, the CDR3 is TGCAGCGTTGCGAGGGACAGGAACACTGAAGCTTTCTTT. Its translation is CSVARDRNTEAFF.

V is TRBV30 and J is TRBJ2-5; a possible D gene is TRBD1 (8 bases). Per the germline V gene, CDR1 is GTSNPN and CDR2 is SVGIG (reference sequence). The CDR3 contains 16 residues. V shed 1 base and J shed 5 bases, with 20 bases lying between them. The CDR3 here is CAWSADRDYFGETQYF. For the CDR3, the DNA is TGTGCCTGGAGTGCGGACAGGGACTATTTTGGTGAGACCCAGTACTTC.

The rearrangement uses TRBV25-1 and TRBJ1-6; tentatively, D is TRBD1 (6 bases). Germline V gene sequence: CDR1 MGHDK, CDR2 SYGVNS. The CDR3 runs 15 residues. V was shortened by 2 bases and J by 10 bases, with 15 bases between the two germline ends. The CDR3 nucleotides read TGTGCCAGCAGTGAAACCCAGGGGCCAGTGTCACCCCTCCACTTT. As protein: CASSETQGPVSPLHF. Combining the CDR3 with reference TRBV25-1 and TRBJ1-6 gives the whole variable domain EADIYQTPRYLVIGTGKKITLECSQTMGHDKMYWYQQDPGMELHLIHYSYGVNSTEKGDLSSESTVSRIRTEHFPLTLESARPSHTSQYLCASSETQGPVSPLHFGNGTRLTVT.

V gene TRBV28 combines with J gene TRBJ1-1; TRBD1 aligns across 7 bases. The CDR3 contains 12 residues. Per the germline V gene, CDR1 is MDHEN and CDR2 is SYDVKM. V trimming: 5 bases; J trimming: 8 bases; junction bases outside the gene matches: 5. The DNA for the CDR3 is TGTGCCAGCAGTCAACAGGGGAAAGAAGCTTTCTTT. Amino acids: CASSQQGKEAFF.

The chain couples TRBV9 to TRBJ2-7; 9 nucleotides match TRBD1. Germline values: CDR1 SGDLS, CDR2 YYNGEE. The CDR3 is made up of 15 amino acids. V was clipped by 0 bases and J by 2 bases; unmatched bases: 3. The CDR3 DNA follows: TGTGCCAGCAGCGTAGGGACAGGGGATACCTACGAGCAGTACTTC. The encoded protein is CASSVGTGDTYEQYF. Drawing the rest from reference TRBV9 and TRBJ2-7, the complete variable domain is DSGVTQTPKHLITATGQRVTLRCSPRSGDLSVYWYQQSLDQGLQFLIQYYNGEERAKGNILERFSAQQFPDLHSELNLSSLELGDSALYFCASSVGTGDTYEQYFGPGTRLTVT.